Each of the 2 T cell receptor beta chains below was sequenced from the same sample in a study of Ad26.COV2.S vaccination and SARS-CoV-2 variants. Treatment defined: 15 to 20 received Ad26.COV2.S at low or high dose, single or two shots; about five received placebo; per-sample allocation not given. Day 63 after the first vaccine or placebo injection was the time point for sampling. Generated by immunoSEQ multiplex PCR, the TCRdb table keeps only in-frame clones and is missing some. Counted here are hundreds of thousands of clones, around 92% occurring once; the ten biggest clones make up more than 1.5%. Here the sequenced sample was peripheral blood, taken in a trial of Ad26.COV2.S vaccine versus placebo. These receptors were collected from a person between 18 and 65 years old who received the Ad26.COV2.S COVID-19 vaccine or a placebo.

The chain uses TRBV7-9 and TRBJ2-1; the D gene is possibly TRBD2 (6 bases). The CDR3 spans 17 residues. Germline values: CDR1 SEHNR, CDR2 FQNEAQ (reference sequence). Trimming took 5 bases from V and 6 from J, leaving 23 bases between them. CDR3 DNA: TGTGCCAGCAGCCACACCCCTTCTAGCGAGTCGGGCAATGAGCAGTTCTTC. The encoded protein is CASSHTPSSESGNEQFF.

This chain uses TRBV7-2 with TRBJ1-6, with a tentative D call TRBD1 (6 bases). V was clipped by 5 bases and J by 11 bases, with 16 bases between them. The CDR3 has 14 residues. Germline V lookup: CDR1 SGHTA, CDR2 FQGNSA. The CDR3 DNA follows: TGTGCCAGCAGCCCTGAGGGGGGCCGAACACCCCTCCACTTT. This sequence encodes CASSPEGGRTPLHF.